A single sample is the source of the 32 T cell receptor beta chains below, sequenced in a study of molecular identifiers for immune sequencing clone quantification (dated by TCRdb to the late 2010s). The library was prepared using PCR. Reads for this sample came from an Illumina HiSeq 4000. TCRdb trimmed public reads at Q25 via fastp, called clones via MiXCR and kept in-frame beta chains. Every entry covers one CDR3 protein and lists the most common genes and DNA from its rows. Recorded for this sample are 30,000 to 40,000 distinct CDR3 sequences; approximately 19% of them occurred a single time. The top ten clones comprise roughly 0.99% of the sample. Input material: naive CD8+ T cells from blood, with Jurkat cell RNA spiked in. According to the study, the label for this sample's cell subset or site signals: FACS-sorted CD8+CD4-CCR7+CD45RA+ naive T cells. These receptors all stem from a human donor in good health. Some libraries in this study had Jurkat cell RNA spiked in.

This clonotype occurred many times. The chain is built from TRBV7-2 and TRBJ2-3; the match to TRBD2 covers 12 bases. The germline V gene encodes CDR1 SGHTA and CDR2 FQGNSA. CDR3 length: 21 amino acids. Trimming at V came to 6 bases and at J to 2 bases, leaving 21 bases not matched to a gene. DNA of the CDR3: TGTGCCAGCAGTTTCTACAGGGGCGGACTAGCGGGAATGGTATACACAGATACGCAGTATTTT. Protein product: CASSFYRGGLAGMVYTDTQYF.

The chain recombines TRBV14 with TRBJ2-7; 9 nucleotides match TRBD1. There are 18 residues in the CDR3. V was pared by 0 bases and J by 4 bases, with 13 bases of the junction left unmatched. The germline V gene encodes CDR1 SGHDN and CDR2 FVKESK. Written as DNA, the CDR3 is TGTGCCAGCAGCCAAGAGCTCTTCGGACAGGGGTACAATTACGAGCAGTACTTC. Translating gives CASSQELFGQGYNYEQYF.

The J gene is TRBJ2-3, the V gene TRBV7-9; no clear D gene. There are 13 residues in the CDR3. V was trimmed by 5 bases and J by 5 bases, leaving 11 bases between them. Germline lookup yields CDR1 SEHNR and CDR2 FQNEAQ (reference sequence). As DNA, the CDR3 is TGTGCCAGCAGCCAACCGGAGCGAGATACGCAGTATTTT. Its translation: CASSQPERDTQYF.

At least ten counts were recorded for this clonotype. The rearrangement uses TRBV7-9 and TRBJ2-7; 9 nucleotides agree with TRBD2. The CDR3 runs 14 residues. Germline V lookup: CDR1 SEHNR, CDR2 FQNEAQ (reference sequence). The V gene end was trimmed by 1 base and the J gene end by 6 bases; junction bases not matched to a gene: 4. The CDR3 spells CASSLVGLATEQYF. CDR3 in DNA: TGTGCCAGCAGCTTAGTGGGACTAGCTACCGAGCAGTACTTC.

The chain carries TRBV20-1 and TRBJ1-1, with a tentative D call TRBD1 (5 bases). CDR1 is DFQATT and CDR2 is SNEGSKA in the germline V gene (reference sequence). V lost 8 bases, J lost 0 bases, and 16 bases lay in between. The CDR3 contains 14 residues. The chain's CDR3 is CSPSGPGLNTEAFF. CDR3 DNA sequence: TGCAGTCCCAGCGGACCAGGGTTGAACACTGAAGCTTTCTTT.

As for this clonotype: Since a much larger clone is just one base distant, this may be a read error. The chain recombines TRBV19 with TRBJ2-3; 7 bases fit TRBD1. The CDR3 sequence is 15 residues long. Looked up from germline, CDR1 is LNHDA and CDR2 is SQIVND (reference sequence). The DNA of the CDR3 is TGTGCCGGTAGTATAACCGGGACAGCGAGAGATACGCAGTATTTT. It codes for CAGSITGTARDTQYF.

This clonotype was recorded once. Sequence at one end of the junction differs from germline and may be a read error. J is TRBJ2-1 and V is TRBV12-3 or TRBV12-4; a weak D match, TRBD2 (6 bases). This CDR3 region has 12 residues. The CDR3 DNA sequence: TGTGCCTGCAGTCCGGGACTTACTGAGCAGTTCTTC. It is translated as CACSPGLTEQFF.

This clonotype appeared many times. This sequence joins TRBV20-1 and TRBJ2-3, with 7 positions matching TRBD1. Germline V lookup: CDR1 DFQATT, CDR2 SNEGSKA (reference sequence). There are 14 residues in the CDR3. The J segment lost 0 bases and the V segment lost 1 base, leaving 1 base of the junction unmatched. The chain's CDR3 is CSARAGGSTDTQYF. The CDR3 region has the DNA TGCAGTGCTAGAGCAGGGGGAAGCACAGATACGCAGTATTTT.

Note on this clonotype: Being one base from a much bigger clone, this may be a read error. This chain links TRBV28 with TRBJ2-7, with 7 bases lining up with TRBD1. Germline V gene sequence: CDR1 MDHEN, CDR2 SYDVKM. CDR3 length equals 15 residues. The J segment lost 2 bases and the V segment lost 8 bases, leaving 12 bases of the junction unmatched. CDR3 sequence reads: CASGLRDSGAYEQYF. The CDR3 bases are TGTGCCAGCGGTCTCCGGGACAGTGGGGCCTACGAGCAGTACTTC.

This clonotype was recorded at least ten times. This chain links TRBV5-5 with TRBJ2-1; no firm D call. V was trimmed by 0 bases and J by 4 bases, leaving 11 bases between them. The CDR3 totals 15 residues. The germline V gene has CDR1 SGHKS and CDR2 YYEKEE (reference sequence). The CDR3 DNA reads TGTGCCAGCAGCTTGGGCCAGATGGTTTACAATGAGCAGTTCTTC. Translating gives CASSLGQMVYNEQFF.

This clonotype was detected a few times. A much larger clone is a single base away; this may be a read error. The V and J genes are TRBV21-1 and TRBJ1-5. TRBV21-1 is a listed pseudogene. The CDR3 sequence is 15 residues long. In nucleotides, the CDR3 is TGTGCCAGCAGCAAAGCCAAGGGAAAAAATCAGCCCCAGCATTTT. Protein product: CASSKAKGKNQPQHF.

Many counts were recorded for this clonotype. As DNA, the CDR3 is TGTGCCAGCAGCTTCACAGCGGGAGGCTTCCGCACAGATACGCAGTATTTT. Amino acid sequence: CASSFTAGGFRTDTQYF. The rearrangement links TRBV7-2 to TRBJ2-3, with 9 positions matching TRBD2. V lost 3 bases and J lost 1; bases outside the gene matches: 8. Germline values: CDR1 SGHTA, CDR2 FQGNSA. This CDR3 spans 17 amino acids.

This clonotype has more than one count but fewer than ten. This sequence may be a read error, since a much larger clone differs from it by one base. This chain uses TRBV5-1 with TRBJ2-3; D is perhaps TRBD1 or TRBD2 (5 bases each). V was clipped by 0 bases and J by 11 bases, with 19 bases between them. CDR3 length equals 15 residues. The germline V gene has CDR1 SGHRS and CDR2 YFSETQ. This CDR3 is CASSLAGGLERMQYF. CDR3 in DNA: TGCGCCAGCAGCTTGGCTGGGGGATTGGAGCGGATGCAGTATTTT.

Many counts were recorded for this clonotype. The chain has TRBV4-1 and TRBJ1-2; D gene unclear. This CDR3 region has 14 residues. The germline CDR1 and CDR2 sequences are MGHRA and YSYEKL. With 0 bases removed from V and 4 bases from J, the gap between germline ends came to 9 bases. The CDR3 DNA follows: TGCGCCAGCAGCCAAGATCCGGGTTCCTATGGCTACACCTTC. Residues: CASSQDPGSYGYTF.

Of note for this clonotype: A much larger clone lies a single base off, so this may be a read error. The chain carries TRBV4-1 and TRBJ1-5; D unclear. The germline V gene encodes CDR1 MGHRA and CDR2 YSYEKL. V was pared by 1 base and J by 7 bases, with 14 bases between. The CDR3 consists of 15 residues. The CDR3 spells CASSQVGRSRQPQHF. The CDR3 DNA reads TGCGCCAGCAGCCAAGTCGGGAGGTCGAGGCAGCCCCAGCATTTT.

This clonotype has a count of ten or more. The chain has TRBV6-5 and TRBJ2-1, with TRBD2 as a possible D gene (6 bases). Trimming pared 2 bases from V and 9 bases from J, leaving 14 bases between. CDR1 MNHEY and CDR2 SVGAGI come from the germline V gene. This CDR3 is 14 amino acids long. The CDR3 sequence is CASSYLAFLGEQFF. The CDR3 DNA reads TGTGCCAGCAGTTACCTAGCGTTCTTAGGTGAGCAGTTCTTC.

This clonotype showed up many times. In DNA form, the CDR3 reads TGTGCCAGCAGACCCATCCCCCTAGCGGGAAGTACAGATACGCAGTATTTT. It is translated as CASRPIPLAGSTDTQYF. V is TRBV5-4 and J is TRBJ2-3; 9 bases agree with TRBD2. The CDR3 covers 17 residues. In germline, CDR1 is SGHNT, CDR2 YYREEE (reference sequence). V was clipped by 5 bases and J by 3 bases; unmatched bases: 13.

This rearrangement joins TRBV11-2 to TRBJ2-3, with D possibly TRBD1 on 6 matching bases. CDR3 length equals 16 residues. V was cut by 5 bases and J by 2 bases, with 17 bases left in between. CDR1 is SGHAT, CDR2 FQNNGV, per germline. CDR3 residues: CASSTPQGSFTDTQYF. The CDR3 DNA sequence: TGTGCCAGCAGCACGCCTCAGGGGTCTTTCACAGATACGCAGTATTTT.

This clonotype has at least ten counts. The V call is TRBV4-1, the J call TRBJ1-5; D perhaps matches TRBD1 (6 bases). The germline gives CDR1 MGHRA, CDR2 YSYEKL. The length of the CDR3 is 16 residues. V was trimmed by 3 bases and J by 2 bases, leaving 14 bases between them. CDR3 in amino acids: CASSQGARGGNQPQHF. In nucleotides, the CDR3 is TGCGCCAGCAGCCAGGGGGCGCGGGGAGGCAATCAGCCCCAGCATTTT.

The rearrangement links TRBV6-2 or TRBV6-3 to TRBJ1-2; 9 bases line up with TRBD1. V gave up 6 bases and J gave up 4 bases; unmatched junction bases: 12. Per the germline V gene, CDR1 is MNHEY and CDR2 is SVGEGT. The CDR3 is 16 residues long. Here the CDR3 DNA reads TGTGCCAGCAGCCCCACCGGGACAGGGAGTGGCTATGGCTACACCTTC. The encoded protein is CASSPTGTGSGYGYTF.

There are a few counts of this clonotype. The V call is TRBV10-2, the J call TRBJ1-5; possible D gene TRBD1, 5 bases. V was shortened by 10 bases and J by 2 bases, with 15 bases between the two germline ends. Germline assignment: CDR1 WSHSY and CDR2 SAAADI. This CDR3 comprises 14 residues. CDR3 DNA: TGCGCCACTAGTCAGGGTTATGGCAATCAGCCCCAGCATTTT. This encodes CATSQGYGNQPQHF.

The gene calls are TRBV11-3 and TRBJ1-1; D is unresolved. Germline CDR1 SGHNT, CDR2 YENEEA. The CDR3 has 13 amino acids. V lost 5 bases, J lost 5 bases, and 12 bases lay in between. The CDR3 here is CASSGGVRTEAFF. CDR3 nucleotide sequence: TGTGCCAGCAGCGGTGGGGTGAGGACTGAAGCTTTCTTT.

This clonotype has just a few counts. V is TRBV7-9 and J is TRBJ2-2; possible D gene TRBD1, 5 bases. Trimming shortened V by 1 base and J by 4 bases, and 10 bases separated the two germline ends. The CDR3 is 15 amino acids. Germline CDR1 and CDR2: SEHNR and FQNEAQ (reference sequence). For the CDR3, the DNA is TGTGCCAGCAGCTTAGAAGGGGAACTCACCGGGGAGCTGTTTTTT. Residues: CASSLEGELTGELFF.

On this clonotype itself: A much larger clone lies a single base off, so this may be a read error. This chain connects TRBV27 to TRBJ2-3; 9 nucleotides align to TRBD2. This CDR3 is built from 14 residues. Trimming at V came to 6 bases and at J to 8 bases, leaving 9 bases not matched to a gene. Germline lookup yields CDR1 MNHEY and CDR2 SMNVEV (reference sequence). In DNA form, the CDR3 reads TGTGCCAGCAGCCCGGGACTAGCTATGGGTACGCAGTATTTT. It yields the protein CASSPGLAMGTQYF.

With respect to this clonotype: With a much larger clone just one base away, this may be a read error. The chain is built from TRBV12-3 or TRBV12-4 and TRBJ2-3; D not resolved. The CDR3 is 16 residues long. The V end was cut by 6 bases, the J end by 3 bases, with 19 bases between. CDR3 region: CASSSTTPSSTDTQYF. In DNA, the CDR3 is TGTGCCAGCAGCTCTACCACCCCCAGTTCAACAGATACGCAGTATTTT.

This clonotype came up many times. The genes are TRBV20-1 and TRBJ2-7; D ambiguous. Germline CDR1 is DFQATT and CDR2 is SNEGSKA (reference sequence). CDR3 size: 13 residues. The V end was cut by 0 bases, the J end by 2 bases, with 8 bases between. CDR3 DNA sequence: TGCAGTGCTAGAGATCTCACAGCCTACGAGCAGTACTTC. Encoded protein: CSARDLTAYEQYF.

The CDR3 coding sequence is TGTGCCAGCAGTACCCTATGGACGGTCAACACCGGGGAGCTGTTTTTT. Translated, it gives CASSTLWTVNTGELFF. The chain uses TRBV12-3 or TRBV12-4 and TRBJ2-2; no definite D call. With 5 bases removed from V and 2 bases from J, the gap between germline ends came to 15 bases. The CDR3 is 16 amino acids.

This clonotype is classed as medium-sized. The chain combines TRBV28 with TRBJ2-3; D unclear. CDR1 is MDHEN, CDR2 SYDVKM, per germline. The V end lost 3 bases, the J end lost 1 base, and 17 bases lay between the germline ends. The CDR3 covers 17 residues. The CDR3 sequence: CASSLGWGKSRTDTQYF. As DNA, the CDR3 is TGTGCCAGCAGTTTGGGTTGGGGAAAATCCCGCACAGATACGCAGTATTTT.

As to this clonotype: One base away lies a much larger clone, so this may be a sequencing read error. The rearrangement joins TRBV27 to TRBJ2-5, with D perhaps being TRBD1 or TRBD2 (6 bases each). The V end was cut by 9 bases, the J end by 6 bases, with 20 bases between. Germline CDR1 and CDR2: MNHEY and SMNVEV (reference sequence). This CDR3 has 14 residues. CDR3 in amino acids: CASGDGGPPKTQYF. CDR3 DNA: TGTGCCAGTGGGGACGGGGGCCCGCCGAAGACCCAGTACTTC.

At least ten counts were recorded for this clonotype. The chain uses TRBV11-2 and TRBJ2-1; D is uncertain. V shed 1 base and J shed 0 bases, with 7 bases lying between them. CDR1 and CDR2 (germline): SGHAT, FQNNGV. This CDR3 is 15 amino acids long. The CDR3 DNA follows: TGTGCCAGCAGCTTAGTATCCAGCTCCTACAATGAGCAGTTCTTC. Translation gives CASSLVSSSYNEQFF.

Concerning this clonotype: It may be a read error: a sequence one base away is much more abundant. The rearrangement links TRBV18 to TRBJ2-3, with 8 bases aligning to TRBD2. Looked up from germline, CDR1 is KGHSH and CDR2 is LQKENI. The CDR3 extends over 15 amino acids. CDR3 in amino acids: CASSLRSGGADTRYF. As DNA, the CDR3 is TGTGCCAGCTCACTCAGAAGCGGGGGAGCAGATACGCGGTATTTT.

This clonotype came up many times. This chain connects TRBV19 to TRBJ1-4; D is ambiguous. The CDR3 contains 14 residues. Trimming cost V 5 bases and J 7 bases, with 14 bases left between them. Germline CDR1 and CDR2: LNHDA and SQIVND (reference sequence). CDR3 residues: CASSPGLPREKLFF. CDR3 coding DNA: TGTGCCAGTAGTCCGGGTCTACCCCGTGAAAAACTGTTTTTT.